A selection of T cell receptor beta chains follows, all from one sample in a study of T cells in localized non-small cell lung cancer. Clones were read by immunoSEQ multiplex PCR, and TCRdb kept only the in-frame ones, dropping some. This table has tens of thousands of clones, over 80% appearing once. The sequences come from peripheral blood, collected before any cancer treatment. These receptors originate from a man aged 40 to 69 with stage I squamous cell lung carcinoma. CDR3s include the opening cysteine and the closing phenylalanine or tryptophan. Each record gives: clone size, V gene, CDR3 length, D gene, J gene, CDR3 DNA, CDR3 protein. The D gene is left open where the match is weak. Clone size is given for some rows only: seen once, a few or many times, or a class if the clone is expanded.

>.|TRBV5-1|16|.|TRBJ2-3
TGCGCCAGCAGCTTGGGCCAGGGGCTTAGCACAGATACGCAGTATTTT
CASSLGQGLSTDTQYF
>few|TRBV2|12|.|TRBJ2-7
TGTGCCAGCAGCGACGACGGATACGAGCAGTACTTC
CASSDDGYEQYF
>.|TRBV5-6|16|.|TRBJ1-2
TGTGCCAGCAGCTTGGGGCGCAGTTCCCTTAACTATGGCTACACCTTC
CASSLGRSSLNYGYTF
>.|TRBV10-3|13|.|TRBJ1-1
TGTGCCATCAGTGCAGGGGCAGGAACTGAAGCTTTCTTT
CAISAGAGTEAFF
>.|TRBV2|14|TRBD1|TRBJ1-6
TGTGCCAGCAGACCGGGACAGGGGGGTTCACCCCTCCACTTT
CASRPGQGGSPLHF
>once|TRBV30|13|TRBD1|TRBJ1-1
TGTGCCTGGAGTGTAAGGGGACAGACTGAAGCTTTCTTT
CAWSVRGQTEAFF
>.|TRBV30|11|.|TRBJ1-2
TGTGCCTGGAGTCCGGGCTATGGCTACACCTTC
CAWSPGYGYTF
>.|TRBV6-5|13|TRBD1|TRBJ1-2
TGTGCCAGCAGGCTTCGACAGGGAAATGGCTACACCTTC
CASRLRQGNGYTF
>.|TRBV28|12|.|TRBJ2-7
TGTGCCAGCAGTTTAGGTATTGGCGAGCAGTACTTC
CASSLGIGEQYF
>.|TRBV7-2|15|.|TRBJ1-5
TGTGCCAGCAGCTTAGAGGGGGTGGGAGGTCAGCCCCAGCATTTT
CASSLEGVGGQPQHF
>.|TRBV2|16|.|TRBJ2-4
TGTGCCAGCAGCCCCAACAGGGATACGGTGAAAAACATTCAGTACTTC
CASSPNRDTVKNIQYF
>few|TRBV2|11|.|TRBJ2-1
TGTGCCAGCAGGATCCACAATGAGCAGTTCTTC
CASRIHNEQFF
>.|TRBV4-1|15|.|TRBJ2-3
TGCGCCAGCAGCCAAGAGTCGGGGGCAGGAGATACGCAGTATTTT
CASSQESGAGDTQYF
>.|TRBV30|14|.|TRBJ1-5
TGTGCCTGGAGCGATGGGGGGTTCAATCAGCCCCAGCATTTT
CAWSDGGFNQPQHF
>.|TRBV7-6|15|.|TRBJ1-1
TGTGCCAGCAGCTTAGCGTCAGGGCCGGGGACTGAAGCTTTCTTT
CASSLASGPGTEAFF
>.|TRBV5-1|12|TRBD1|TRBJ2-5
TGCGCCAGCAGCTGGGACAGGGGGGCCCAGTACTTC
CASSWDRGAQYF
>.|TRBV2|13|.|TRBJ1-1
TGTGCCAGCGGGCCAGAGTCGAGGACTGAAGCTTTCTTT
CASGPESRTEAFF
>.|TRBV7-3|16|.|TRBJ1-1
TGTGCCAGCAGCCTTCGGGCACCCGGGATCGACACTGAAGCTTTCTTT
CASSLRAPGIDTEAFF
>.|TRBV4-1|13|.|TRBJ1-1
TGCGCCAGCAGCCAAGGACAGGTGAGTGAAGCTTTCTTT
CASSQGQVSEAFF
>.|TRBV5-4|13|.|TRBJ1-4
TGTGCCAGCAGCTTGGAGGATAGCGAAAAACTGTTTTTT
CASSLEDSEKLFF
>.|TRBV19|13|TRBD1|TRBJ2-2
TGTGCCACCAGGGGGTATAACACCGGGGAACTGTTTTTT
CATRGYNTGELFF
>once|TRBV7-8|14|.|TRBJ1-1
TGTGCCAGCAGCTTAGCAGGGGGTTGGACTGAAGCTTTCTTT
CASSLAGGWTEAFF
>.|TRBV6-1|15|.|TRBJ1-1
TGTGCCAGCAGTCTCGACAGACCGGCTAACACTGAAGCTTTCTTT
CASSLDRPANTEAFF
>.|TRBV28|13|.|TRBJ2-5
TGTGCCAGCAGTACCGCAGGGGTAGAGACCCAGTACTTC
CASSTAGVETQYF
>.|TRBV27|13|TRBD1|TRBJ2-4
TGTGCCAGCAGAACAGGGGCAGGAAACATTCAGTACTTC
CASRTGAGNIQYF
>.|TRBV2|13|TRBD1|TRBJ2-1
TGTGCCAGCAGTTGGGACAGGAGGACGGAGCAGTTCTTC
CASSWDRRTEQFF
>.|TRBV5-6|13|.|TRBJ1-1
TGTGCCAGCAGCTTGGGGAGAGACACTGAAGCTTTCTTT
CASSLGRDTEAFF
>.|TRBV5-5|18|TRBD2|TRBJ2-1
TGTGCCAGCAGTCATCGGAGGGTAGCGGGGACCACGAGGAATGAGCAGTTCTTC
CASSHRRVAGTTRNEQFF
>.|TRBV4-2|16|TRBD2|TRBJ2-5
TGTGCCAGCAGCCAATGGGGGAGCGGGGGGCAAGAGACCCAGTACTTC
CASSQWGSGGQETQYF
>.|TRBV2|13|TRBD1|TRBJ1-1
TGTGCCAGCACTGGGACAGGGGTTACTGAAGCTTTCTTT
CASTGTGVTEAFF
>.|TRBV5-4|12|.|TRBJ1-2
TGTGCCAGCAGCTTGGGGGAGTATGGCTACACCTTC
CASSLGEYGYTF
>.|TRBV5-4|16|TRBD2|TRBJ2-4
TGTGCCAGCAGCCTCGAGACTAGCGGGGGGTGGAACATTCAGTACTTC
CASSLETSGGWNIQYF
>.|TRBV28|11|.|TRBJ2-1
TGTGCCAGCAGTTTCAGGAATGAGCAGTTCTTC
CASSFRNEQFF
>.|TRBV18|11|.|TRBJ2-3
TGTGCCAGCTCACGAATAGATACGCAGTATTTT
CASSRIDTQYF
>many|TRBV4-1|14|.|TRBJ1-2
TGCGCCAGCAGCCAAGATCTCCTAGGCTATGGCTACACCTTC
CASSQDLLGYGYTF
>few|TRBV25-1|14|TRBD1|TRBJ1-1
TGTGCCAGCAGTGTGACAGGGGCGAACACTGAAGCTTTCTTT
CASSVTGANTEAFF